Listed here are 21 T cell receptor beta chains from one sample, sequenced in a study of response to subunit inactivated influenza vaccine. TCRdb re-analysed the RT-PCR reads in MiXCR, keeping a single row per CDR3 protein. Of about 240,000 distinct CDR3 sequences listed, 9.5% to 15% were seen once; the top ten hold 7.8%. This material consisted of non-naive T cells sorted from PBMCs, taken 14 to 15 days before vaccination. The receptors here all came from a man aged 45-60 years who received an inactivated influenza vaccine.

This clonotype appeared many times. The rearrangement uses TRBV7-6 and TRBJ2-1; 12 bases align to TRBD2. V trimming: 5 bases; J trimming: 7 bases; junction bases outside the gene matches: 6. This CDR3 is built from 15 residues. From germline, CDR1 is SGHVS and CDR2 FNYEAQ. The DNA for the CDR3 is TGTGCCAGCAGCCCTACTAGCGGGGGGACAAATGAGCAGTTCTTC. Translated: CASSPTSGGTNEQFF.

The V call is TRBV5-1, the J call TRBJ1-1; D is undetermined. Between the trimmed V and J ends, which lost 4 bases and 1 base, there was a span of 14 bases. CDR1 SGHRS and CDR2 YFSETQ come from the germline V gene. The CDR3 runs to 15 residues. The CDR3 loop reads CASSRLRPANTEAFF. CDR3 bases: TGCGCCAGCAGCCGACTGCGACCGGCGAACACTGAAGCTTTCTTT.

This clonotype has just a few counts. The chain carries TRBV20-1 and TRBJ2-5, with D perhaps matching TRBD2 (6 bases). V lost 3 bases, J lost 3 bases, and 11 bases lay in between. The germline gives CDR1 DFQATT, CDR2 SNEGSKA (reference sequence). CDR3 length: 13 residues. The CDR3 loop reads CSAREGREETQYF. The CDR3 DNA reads as TGCAGTGCTAGGGAGGGCAGGGAAGAGACCCAGTACTTC.

This clonotype was seen a handful of times. The chain recombines TRBV12-3 or TRBV12-4 with TRBJ1-6, with 8 bases fitting TRBD1. Trimming at V came to 6 bases and at J to 7 bases, leaving 2 bases not matched to a gene. CDR3 size: 13 residues. DNA for the CDR3: TGTGCCAGCAGAGGACAGGGAAATTCACCCCTCCACTTT. Protein product: CASRGQGNSPLHF.

This clonotype was detected ten times or more. The V and J genes are TRBV7-2 and TRBJ1-2, with 8 bases identical to TRBD1. Germline V gives CDR1 SGHTA, CDR2 FQGNSA. The CDR3 runs to 13 residues. V was pared by 3 bases and J by 8 bases, with 5 bases of the junction left unmatched. In DNA, the CDR3 is TGTGCCAGCAGCTTGGGACAGGTCGCGGGCTACACCTTC. This sequence encodes CASSLGQVAGYTF. Supplemented by reference TRBV7-2 and TRBJ1-2, the full variable domain reads GAGVSQSPSNKVTEKGKDVELRCDPISGHTALYWYRQSLGQGLEFLIYFQGNSAPDKSGLPSDRFSAERTGGSVSTLTIQRTQQEDSAVYLCASSLGQVAGYTFGSGTRLTVV.

This rearrangement joins TRBV29-1 to TRBJ1-4, with D tentatively TRBD1 (5 bases). Germline loops: CDR1 SQVTM, CDR2 ANQGSEA. CDR3 size: 13 residues. V lost 6 bases and J 3 bases, leaving 11 bases between the germline ends. DNA of the CDR3: TGCAGCGTCTCGACAGCTGCTAATGAAAAACTGTTTTTT. It yields the protein CSVSTAANEKLFF.

This chain connects TRBV20-1 to TRBJ2-7; TRBD1 or TRBD2 may be the D gene (6 bases each). Trimming removed 5 bases from V and 5 bases from J, with 13 bases in between. The CDR3 extends over 12 amino acids. CDR1 is DFQATT and CDR2 is SNEGSKA in the germline V gene (reference sequence). CDR3 amino acids: CSARPGAHEQYF. The CDR3 nucleotides read TGCAGTGCTCGACCGGGGGCCCACGAGCAGTACTTC.

In nucleotides, the CDR3 is TGTGCCAGCAGCCGGACTAGCGGGAGCACCGGGGAGCTGTTTTTT. This codes for CASSRTSGSTGELFF. The chain employs TRBV7-9 and TRBJ2-2; 13 nucleotides align to TRBD2. The CDR3 consists of 15 residues. Losses at the gene ends were 5 bases for V and 4 bases for J; bases not matched to a gene: 1. Germline-derived CDR1 and CDR2 are SEHNR and FQNEAQ (reference sequence).

This clonotype was seen more than once but under ten times. This chain connects TRBV7-8 to TRBJ2-2, with a weak D call TRBD2 (6 bases). CDR1 SGHVS and CDR2 FQNEAQ come from the germline V gene. V was pared by 0 bases and J by 0 bases, with 14 bases between. The CDR3 runs 18 residues. The CDR3 DNA reads TGTGCCAGCAGCTTAGCGTCTCTAGCGAGAGCGAACACCGGGGAGCTGTTTTTT. Translation gives CASSLASLARANTGELFF.

This clonotype came up many times. The chain uses TRBV29-1 and TRBJ2-1; 9 positions match TRBD2. CDR3 length: 15 amino acids. V gave up 6 bases and J gave up 4 bases; unmatched junction bases: 10. Germline V gene lookup returns CDR1 SQVTM and CDR2 ANQGSEA. The CDR3 loop is CSVARGGGSYNEQFF. As DNA, the CDR3 is TGCAGCGTAGCACGCGGGGGGGGCTCTTACAATGAGCAGTTCTTC.

This clonotype has ten or more counts. V is TRBV7-2 and J is TRBJ2-3, with 8 bases that match TRBD2. The CDR3 consists of 17 residues. V dropped 2 bases and J dropped 3; count of bases not matched to a gene: 10. The germline gives CDR1 SGHTA, CDR2 FQGNSA. CDR3 coding DNA: TGTGCCAGCAGCTTAATGCCGAGCGGGAGTAGAACAGATACGCAGTATTTT. Translation gives CASSLMPSGSRTDTQYF.

This rearrangement joins TRBV28 to TRBJ2-2, with unresolved D. Germline CDR1 MDHEN, CDR2 SYDVKM. This CDR3 has 13 amino acids. V lost 3 bases and J lost 4, with 6 bases in between. The CDR3, as DNA: TGTGCCAGCAGTTTTCCGGTCACCGGGGAGCTGTTTTTT. Translation: CASSFPVTGELFF.

This clonotype was detected many times. CDR3 nucleotide sequence: TGTGCCAGCAGCTTAGACAGGGGGCATTCACCCCTCCACTTT. Its translation: CASSLDRGHSPLHF. This chain joins TRBV7-8 and TRBJ1-6; 9 bases line up with TRBD1. The CDR3 extends over 14 amino acids. Germline V gives CDR1 SGHVS, CDR2 FQNEAQ. V gave up 1 base and J gave up 8 bases; unmatched junction bases: 0.

The genes are TRBV4-2 and TRBJ2-1; 7 bases agree with TRBD2. The CDR3 extends over 16 amino acids. Germline CDR1 LGHNA, CDR2 YNFKEQ. Trimming took 0 bases from V and 2 from J; bases not matched to a gene: 4. The CDR3 sequence is CASSQEGSGAYNEQFF. In DNA form, the CDR3 reads TGTGCCAGCAGCCAAGAGGGGAGCGGGGCCTACAATGAGCAGTTCTTC.

Ten or more counts support this clonotype. This chain joins TRBV6-5 and TRBJ2-3; D is perhaps TRBD2 (5 bases). The CDR3 contains 14 residues. V was clipped by 2 bases and J by 6 bases, with 12 bases between them. CDR1 and CDR2 (germline): MNHEY, SVGAGI. CDR3 amino acids: CASSYGGDRDTQYF. The CDR3 DNA reads as TGTGCCAGCAGTTACGGAGGAGACCGGGATACGCAGTATTTT.

This clonotype appeared a few times. The chain recombines TRBV25-1 with TRBJ1-1; D perhaps matches TRBD1 (6 bases). Germline assignment: CDR1 MGHDK and CDR2 SYGVNS. The CDR3 is made up of 13 amino acids. V lost 4 bases and J 3 bases, leaving 9 bases between the germline ends. DNA for the CDR3: TGTGCCAGCAGTGGAGGACAGCACACTGAAGCTTTCTTT. Protein: CASSGGQHTEAFF.

The chain carries TRBV7-2 and TRBJ1-1; 7 bases are a match to TRBD1. The CDR3 contains 16 residues. Germline V gives CDR1 SGHTA, CDR2 FQGNSA. The J segment lost 0 bases and the V segment lost 7 bases, leaving 11 bases of the junction unmatched. This chain's CDR3 is CASTPQQGRLNTEAFF. CDR3 DNA: TGTGCCAGCACCCCCCAACAGGGGAGGTTGAACACTGAAGCTTTCTTT.

This clonotype was recorded many times. This chain links TRBV7-2 with TRBJ2-5; 7 nucleotides agree with TRBD1. The trim removed 5 bases at V and 10 bases at J, leaving 10 bases unmatched. The CDR3 consists of 13 residues. Germline values: CDR1 SGHTA, CDR2 FQGNSA. This CDR3 is CASSRGQKGGQYF. Here the CDR3 DNA reads TGTGCCAGCAGCCGGGGACAGAAAGGGGGCCAGTACTTC.

This clonotype showed up many times. The gene calls are TRBV6-5 and TRBJ2-5, with TRBD1 matching over 11 bases. This CDR3 has 12 amino acids. Germline CDR1 is MNHEY and CDR2 is SVGAGI. V was pared by 8 bases and J by 4 bases, with 0 bases of the junction left unmatched. The CDR3 protein is CASGQGAETQYF. DNA for the CDR3: TGTGCCAGCGGACAGGGGGCAGAGACCCAGTACTTC.

The V gene is TRBV5-1, the J gene TRBJ2-1; no clear D gene. Germline CDR1 SGHRS, CDR2 YFSETQ. This CDR3 is 17 amino acids long. Trimming cost V 0 bases and J 0 bases, with 13 bases left between them. The chain's CDR3 is CASSLGVGLRSYNEQFF. The CDR3 DNA reads as TGCGCCAGCAGCTTGGGGGTTGGGCTACGCTCCTACAATGAGCAGTTCTTC.

The V and J genes are TRBV28 and TRBJ2-1; TRBD2 might be the D (6 bases). Germline-derived CDR1 and CDR2 are MDHEN and SYDVKM. The CDR3 is 13 residues long. Trimming took 2 bases from V and 12 from J, leaving 14 bases between them. The CDR3 region has the DNA TGTGCCAGCAGTTTAATCACTGCGGGGAGGCAGTTCTTC. This encodes CASSLITAGRQFF.